This T cell receptor (beta chain) came from a study of CD8 T cells in Susac syndrome. TCR beta sequences were obtained from blood CD8+ and CD4+ T cells. The controls, all healthy donors, were matched for age and sex. Through negative isolation, CD4+ and CD8+ T cells were obtained, while TEMRA cells were enriched using FACS. The RNA, roughly 0.45 to 1 ug, was put through reverse transcription using random hexamers. It was immunoSEQ multiplex PCR that amplified TCR beta CDR3 across 54 Vbeta and 13 Jbeta. TCRdb re-analysed the immunoSEQ multiplex PCR reads in MiXCR, keeping a single row per CDR3 protein. The sample shows about 84,000 distinct CDR3 sequences, 85% to 95% of them seen only once. The material sequenced was CD8+ T cells from PBMCs. The TCR was taken from a human donor in good health.

This chain's CDR3 is CSVEGLAVETQYF. Here the CDR3 DNA reads TGCAGCGTTGAGGGGCTAGCTGTTGAGACCCAGTACTTC. J is TRBJ2-5 and V is TRBV29-1; perhaps D is TRBD1 or TRBD2 (5 bases each). Germline values: CDR1 SQVTM, CDR2 ANQGSEA. Trimming took 3 bases from V and 5 from J, leaving 13 bases between them. The CDR3 length is 13 residues.